The 20 T cell receptor beta chains below were found in one sample sequenced in a study of shared clonotypes between healthy human individuals (dated by TCRdb to about 2020). The library was prepared using the immunoSEQ multiplex PCR assay. Sourced from immuneACCESS, this table was stored by TCRdb with only in-frame sequences that have V and J called. A share of the clones is absent; for the studies checked, an unresolved V gene accounts for under half, and the remainder has no known explanation. In all, the sample holds 2 million to 2.5 million clones, and around 92% of those were seen once. The top ten clonotypes cover about 0.36% of the sample. Sequencing input: naive CD4+ T cells from PBMCs. Taken with the paper, the label for cell subset or site translates to: CD45RA+ positively selected. The source of these receptors is a man aged 18 to 29 in good health. Some clones in this sample may be carry-over from other donors' samples.

The V and J genes are TRBV11-2 and TRBJ2-6; D possibly uses TRBD1 or TRBD2 (7 bases each). Looked up from germline, CDR1 is SGHAT and CDR2 is FQNNGV. The germline V and J ends were trimmed by 5 bases and 4 bases, with 12 bases remaining between them. CDR3 length: 15 amino acids. DNA of the CDR3: TGTGCCAGCAGCCAGGGGGGGGCCGGGGCCAACGTCCTGACTTTC. It specifies CASSQGGAGANVLTF.

The chain links TRBV6-5 to TRBJ2-1; 8 bases line up with TRBD2. J lost 3 bases, V lost 9 bases, and 10 bases had no gene match. In germline, CDR1 is MNHEY, CDR2 SVGAGI. This CDR3 is built from 15 residues. The CDR3 DNA follows: TGTGCCAGTAGTAAGAGCGGGAGCAACTACAATGAGCAGTTCTTC. This encodes CASSKSGSNYNEQFF.

This chain joins TRBV28 and TRBJ1-1; D gene ambiguous. The germline gives CDR1 MDHEN, CDR2 SYDVKM. The CDR3 extends over 17 amino acids. The V end lost 2 bases, the J end lost 2 bases, and 18 bases lay between the germline ends. The CDR3 DNA is TGTGCCAGCAGTTTAGGGCTTCGACATATTTTCAACACTGAAGCTTTCTTT. The encoded protein is CASSLGLRHIFNTEAFF.

The chain joins TRBV27 to TRBJ2-4; possibly TRBD2 for D (5 bases). CDR3 length: 15 amino acids. Per the germline V gene, CDR1 is MNHEY and CDR2 is SMNVEV (reference sequence). Between the trimmed V and J ends, which lost 6 bases and 8 bases, there was a span of 20 bases. The DNA of the CDR3 is TGTGCCAGCAGACGATGGCCCCGCGCGGAGGACATTCAGTACTTC. Its protein product is CASRRWPRAEDIQYF.

V gene TRBV28 combines with J gene TRBJ2-4, with 7 bases aligning to TRBD2. Germline CDR1 MDHEN, CDR2 SYDVKM. This CDR3 is built from 16 residues. Trimming cost V 4 bases and J 6 bases; bases outside gene matches: 12. The CDR3: CASSSRGWAGVNIQYF. CDR3 bases: TGTGCCAGCAGTTCCCGCGGGTGGGCGGGAGTAAACATTCAGTACTTC.

This clone was observed a few times. The chain couples TRBV2 to TRBJ1-1; 7 bases align to TRBD1. This CDR3 region has 14 residues. Germline CDR1 and CDR2: SNHLY and FYNNEI. The trim removed 7 bases at V and 5 bases at J, leaving 10 bases unmatched. The CDR3 DNA reads TGTGCCAGCACCGGGGACAGCGAGGCGACTGAAGCTTTCTTT. Translation gives CASTGDSEATEAFF.

The chain uses TRBV14 and TRBJ1-1, with TRBD1 identical over 7 bases. J was trimmed by 3 bases and V by 4 bases; bases with no gene match: 5. Germline CDR1 SGHDN, CDR2 FVKESK. CDR3 length: 14 amino acids. The CDR3 sequence is CASSPWQGDTEAFF. The CDR3 DNA reads TGTGCCAGCAGCCCCTGGCAGGGGGACACTGAAGCTTTCTTT.

The CDR3 protein is CASRLQQINYGYTF. The CDR3 DNA reads TGTGCCAGCAGGCTTCAACAGATCAACTATGGCTACACCTTC. This chain uses TRBV28 with TRBJ1-2; D unclear. The CDR3 runs 14 residues. Between the trimmed V and J ends, which lost 6 bases and 2 bases, there was a span of 13 bases. Looked up from germline, CDR1 is MDHEN and CDR2 is SYDVKM.

The chain uses TRBV5-5 and TRBJ2-3; perhaps TRBD2 as D (5 bases). V was trimmed by 4 bases and J by 6 bases, leaving 9 bases between them. The CDR3 loop spans 12 amino acids. Germline V gives CDR1 SGHKS, CDR2 YYEKEE (reference sequence). Here the CDR3 reads CASSPGSDTQYF. The CDR3 nucleotides read TGTGCCAGCAGCCCGGGGTCGGATACGCAGTATTTT.

The chain links TRBV28 to TRBJ1-6, with D possibly matching TRBD1 (5 bases). The germline gives CDR1 MDHEN, CDR2 SYDVKM. This CDR3 has 15 amino acids. The V end was cut by 7 bases, the J end by 10 bases, with 20 bases between. DNA of the CDR3: TGTGCCAGCATGAGGGAGCGGGGCGTCCAATCACCCCTCCACTTT. It translates to CASMRERGVQSPLHF.

The table lists this clone with a count of one. The chain carries TRBV5-1 and TRBJ2-2; 12 bases are shared with TRBD1. CDR1 SGHRS and CDR2 YFSETQ come from the germline V gene. After removal of 2 bases from V and 1 base from J, the junction contained 9 bases not matched to a gene. The CDR3 has 19 residues. As DNA, the CDR3 is TGCGCCAGCAGCTTTGTGGGACAGGGGGCCGGCGGGAACACCGGGGAGCTGTTTTTT. Its translation is CASSFVGQGAGGNTGELFF.

V usage is TRBV14 and J usage is TRBJ2-3; TRBD1 might be the D (6 bases). V was shortened by 0 bases and J by 4 bases, with 14 bases between the two germline ends. Germline CDR1 and CDR2: SGHDN and FVKESK. CDR3 size: 16 residues. The CDR3 loop is CASSQEWPNRADTQYF. As DNA, the CDR3 is TGTGCCAGCAGCCAAGAATGGCCAAACAGGGCAGATACGCAGTATTTT.

J is TRBJ2-4 and V is TRBV19; possibly TRBD1 or TRBD2 for D (5 bases each). The CDR3 extends over 14 amino acids. Trimming pared 10 bases from V and 5 bases from J, leaving 18 bases between. Looked up from germline, CDR1 is LNHDA and CDR2 is SQIVND (reference sequence). CDR3 in amino acids: CATQDRGRENIQYF. CDR3 sequence (DNA): TGTGCCACCCAGGACCGGGGCAGGGAAAACATTCAGTACTTC.

The chain has TRBV18 and TRBJ2-5; 9 bases map to TRBD1. From germline, CDR1 is KGHSH and CDR2 LQKENI. This CDR3 comprises 16 residues. V shed 6 bases and J 1 base; nucleotides not matched to a gene: 9. The CDR3 DNA reads TGTGCCAGCTCCCCATGGACAGGGGAATTCCAAGAGACCCAGTACTTC. Protein sequence: CASSPWTGEFQETQYF.

V usage is TRBV13 and J usage is TRBJ2-3; a possible D gene is TRBD2 (6 bases). The CDR3 extends over 13 amino acids. Germline assignment: CDR1 PRHDT and CDR2 FYEKMQ (reference sequence). Trimming took off 7 bases at V and 3 bases at J, with 11 bases between the two ends. The CDR3 DNA follows: TGTGCCAGCACGGGAGATCGGACAGATACGCAGTATTTT. It yields the protein CASTGDRTDTQYF.

The gene calls are TRBV6-5 and TRBJ2-1; the match to TRBD2 covers 10 bases. V trimming: 4 bases; J trimming: 4 bases; junction bases outside the gene matches: 7. The CDR3 is 16 residues long. Germline CDR1 is MNHEY and CDR2 is SVGAGI. CDR3 sequence reads: CASSLTGLAVYNEQFF. Written as DNA, the CDR3 is TGTGCCAGCAGTTTAACTGGACTAGCGGTATACAATGAGCAGTTCTTC.

The chain combines TRBV11-3 with TRBJ2-7, with D possibly called TRBD1 or TRBD2 (5 bases each). Germline CDR1 and CDR2: SGHNT and YENEEA. The CDR3 is 15 amino acids. V was shortened by 5 bases and J by 2 bases, with 16 bases between the two germline ends. CDR3 nucleotide sequence: TGTGCCAGCAGCCAACGAGAGGGGTTCCCCTACGAGCAGTACTTC. Protein product: CASSQREGFPYEQYF.

This sequence joins TRBV28 and TRBJ1-2; 9 nucleotides align to TRBD1. Germline V lookup: CDR1 MDHEN, CDR2 SYDVKM. After removal of 4 bases from V and 3 bases from J, the junction contained 9 bases not matched to a gene. The CDR3 is made up of 16 amino acids. This chain's CDR3 is CASSSFTGGADYGYTF. The CDR3 DNA reads as TGTGCCAGCAGTTCGTTCACAGGGGGCGCAGACTATGGCTACACCTTC.

The chain has TRBV10-3 and TRBJ2-5, with a possible D match to TRBD2 (6 bases). Trimming removed 4 bases at V and 2 bases at J, with 11 bases between. This CDR3 contains 14 residues. Germline V gene data show CDR1 as ENHRY and CDR2 as SYGVKD. The DNA of the CDR3 is TGTGCCATCAGTGTGGAGGGGCAGCAAGAGACCCAGTACTTC. Its protein product is CAISVEGQQETQYF.

The chain employs TRBV6-5 and TRBJ1-2; D call uncertain. Deletions cut 6 bases from V and 4 bases from J, with 18 bases between. Germline CDR1 reads MNHEY; CDR2 reads SVGAGI. This CDR3 has 15 residues. CDR3 nucleotide sequence: TGTGCCAGCAGCCAATCCGGACGGTTCTCCTATGGCTACACCTTC. This sequence encodes CASSQSGRFSYGYTF.